The source of this T cell receptor beta chain is a study of Tregs in tolerant kidney transplant recipients. Study outcomes and limitations: Donor-specific Treg expansion exceeded global Treg expansion in tolerant patients, suggesting antigen drive.

Produced via immunoSEQ multiplex PCR; TCRdb's table is partial and in-frame only. In total, the table holds approximately 52,000 clones. CD4+CD25+CD127- Tregs, CD4+CD25- non-Tregs, CD4 and CD8 cells were sorted. Note on this clone: Antigen specificity is unknown.

This clonotype originated in a human donor who received a combined kidney and bone marrow transplant. The sequenced sample was CD4+ T cells from blood, obtained before the transplant.

The CDR3: CASSFDNEQFF. CDR3 DNA (partial): TGCGCCAGCAGTTTCGACAATGAG. The rearrangement links TRBV5-1 to TRBJ2-1; D remains ambiguous. The CDR3 extends 3 residues past the end of the read, so its final part is completed from the germline J gene. There are 11 residues in the CDR3. Germline lookup yields CDR1 SGHRS and CDR2 YFSETQ. V was clipped by 5 bases and J by 5 bases, with 5 bases between them.